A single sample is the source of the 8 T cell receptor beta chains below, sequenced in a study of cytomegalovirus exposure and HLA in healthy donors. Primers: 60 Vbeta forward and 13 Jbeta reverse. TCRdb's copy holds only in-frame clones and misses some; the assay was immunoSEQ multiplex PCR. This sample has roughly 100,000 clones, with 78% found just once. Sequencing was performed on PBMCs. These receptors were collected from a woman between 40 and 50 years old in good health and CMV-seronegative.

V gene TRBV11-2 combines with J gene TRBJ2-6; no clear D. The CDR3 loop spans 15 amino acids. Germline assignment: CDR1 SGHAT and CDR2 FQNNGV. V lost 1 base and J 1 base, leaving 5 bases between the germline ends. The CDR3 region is CASSLALSGANVLTF. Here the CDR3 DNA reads TGTGCCAGCAGCTTAGCACTGTCTGGGGCCAACGTCCTGACTTTC.

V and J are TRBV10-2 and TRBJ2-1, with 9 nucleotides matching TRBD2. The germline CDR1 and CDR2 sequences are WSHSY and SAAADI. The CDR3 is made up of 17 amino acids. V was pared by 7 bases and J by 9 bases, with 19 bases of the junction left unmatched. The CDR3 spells CASKSRGLPSGTSEQFF. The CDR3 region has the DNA TGCGCCAGCAAGAGTCGGGGATTACCTAGCGGGACGAGTGAGCAGTTCTTC.

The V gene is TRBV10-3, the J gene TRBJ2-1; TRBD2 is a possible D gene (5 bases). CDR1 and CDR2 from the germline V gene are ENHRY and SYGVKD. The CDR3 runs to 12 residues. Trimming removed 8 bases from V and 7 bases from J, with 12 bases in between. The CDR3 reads CAISGVSNEQFF. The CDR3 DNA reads TGTGCCATCTCCGGGGTTTCGAATGAGCAGTTCTTC.

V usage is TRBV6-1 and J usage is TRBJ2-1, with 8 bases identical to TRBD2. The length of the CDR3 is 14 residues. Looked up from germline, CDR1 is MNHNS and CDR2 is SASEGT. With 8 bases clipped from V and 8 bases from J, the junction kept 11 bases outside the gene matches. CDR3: CASSGLAGPDEQFF. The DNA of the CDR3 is TGTGCCAGCTCCGGGCTAGCGGGTCCCGATGAGCAGTTCTTC.

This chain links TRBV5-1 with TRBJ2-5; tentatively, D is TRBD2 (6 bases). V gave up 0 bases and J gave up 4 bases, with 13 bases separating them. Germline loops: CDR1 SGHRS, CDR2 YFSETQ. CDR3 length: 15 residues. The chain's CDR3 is CASSLAGVEGETQYF. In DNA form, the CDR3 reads TGCGCCAGCAGCTTGGCGGGGGTAGAAGGAGAGACCCAGTACTTC.

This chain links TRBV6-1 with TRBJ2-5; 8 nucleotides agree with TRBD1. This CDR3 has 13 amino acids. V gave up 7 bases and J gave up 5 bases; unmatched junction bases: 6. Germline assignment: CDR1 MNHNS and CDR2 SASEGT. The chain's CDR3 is CASTRQGTETQYF. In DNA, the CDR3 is TGTGCCAGCACTCGACAGGGGACGGAGACCCAGTACTTC.

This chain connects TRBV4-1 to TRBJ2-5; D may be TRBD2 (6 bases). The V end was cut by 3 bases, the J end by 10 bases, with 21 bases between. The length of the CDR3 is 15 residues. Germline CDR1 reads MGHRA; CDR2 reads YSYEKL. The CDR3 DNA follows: TGCGCCAGCAGCCATTTGACGGGGGACCCGAGGGGCCAGTACTTC. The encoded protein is CASSHLTGDPRGQYF.

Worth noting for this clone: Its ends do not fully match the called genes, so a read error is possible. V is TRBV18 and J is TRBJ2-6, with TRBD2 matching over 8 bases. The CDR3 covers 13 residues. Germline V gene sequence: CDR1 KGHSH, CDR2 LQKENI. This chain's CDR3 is CASREGQTNVPTF. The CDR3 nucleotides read TGTGCCAGCCGGGAGGGACAAACCAACGTCCCGACTTTC.